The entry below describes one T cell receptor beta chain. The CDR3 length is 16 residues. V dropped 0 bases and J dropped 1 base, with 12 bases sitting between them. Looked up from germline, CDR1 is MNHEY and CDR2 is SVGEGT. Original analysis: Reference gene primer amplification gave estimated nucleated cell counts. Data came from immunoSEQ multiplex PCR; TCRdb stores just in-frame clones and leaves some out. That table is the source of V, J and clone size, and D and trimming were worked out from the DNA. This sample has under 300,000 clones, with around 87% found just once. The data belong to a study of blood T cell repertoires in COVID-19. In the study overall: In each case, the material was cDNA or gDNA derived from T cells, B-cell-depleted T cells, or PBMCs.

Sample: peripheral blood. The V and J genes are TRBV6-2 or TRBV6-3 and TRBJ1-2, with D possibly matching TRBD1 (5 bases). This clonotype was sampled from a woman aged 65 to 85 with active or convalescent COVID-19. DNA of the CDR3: TGTGCCAGCAGTTACTCCCGGGAGGGGTATAACTATGGCTACACCTTC. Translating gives CASSYSREGYNYGYTF.